This TCR beta chain stems from a study of CD4 T cells in relation to SARS-CoV-2 and coronaviruses. Background on the study: Two subjects were Hispanic; patients were roughly 8 males and a few females.

Turning to this clone: Its specificity is not known.

Libraries were prepared by immunoSEQ multiplex PCR; TCRdb keeps only in-frame clonotypes and omits some of them. The sample holds about 56,000 clones, roughly 94% seen once. Notes on the study in general: Culture-expanded clones reflect memory recall rather than primary priming during culture.

The germline V gene encodes CDR1 SNHLY and CDR2 FYNNEI. After removal of 3 bases from V and 6 bases from J, the junction contained 2 bases not matched to a gene. CDR3 length: 13 amino acids. Sequencing was performed on naive CD4+ T cells from PBMCs. Subset here: naive CD4+ T cells isolated by negative enrichment. The TCR comes from an adult with COVID-19. The chain carries TRBV2 and TRBJ1-1, with 9 bases that match TRBD1. This CDR3 reads CASSDTGGPEAFF. The CDR3 DNA sequence: TGTGCCAGCAGTGATACAGGGGGCCCTGAAGCTTTCTTT. Together with reference TRBV2 and TRBJ1-1, the CDR3 gives the full variable domain: EPEVTQTPSHQVTQMGQEVILRCVPISNHLYFYWYRQILGQKVEFLVSFYNNEISEKSEIFDDQFSVERPDGSNFTLKIRSTKLEDSAMYFCASSDTGGPEAFFGQGTRLTVV.